One sample yielded the 7 T cell receptor beta chains listed below, sequenced in a study of shared clonotypes between healthy human individuals. Naive CD8 isolation took CD45RO-negative cells positively selected for CCR7 and excluded terminally differentiated effector memory CD45RA+ cells. The data were produced by immunoSEQ multiplex PCR, yet TCRdb's version contains in-frame clones alone and is incomplete. The profile shows roughly 2,000,000 clones, about 94% of them singletons. The source material was naive CD8+ T cells from PBMCs. These receptors were taken from a man aged 18 to 29 in good health. Some clones in this sample may be carry-over from other donors' samples.

The chain is built from TRBV25-1 and TRBJ2-3; 7 bases map to TRBD2. This CDR3 contains 18 residues. Looked up from germline, CDR1 is MGHDK and CDR2 is SYGVNS. The ends lost 4 bases at V and 0 bases at J; junction bases unmatched: 13. The CDR3 region has the DNA TGTGCCAGCAGTGCGACTAGCAGAGGCCGCTCTAGCACAGATACGCAGTATTTT. Protein: CASSATSRGRSSTDTQYF.

The chain recombines TRBV19 with TRBJ2-5; 9 bases are a match to TRBD1. The CDR3 is 15 amino acids. V lost 3 bases and J lost 4; bases outside the gene matches: 6. In germline, CDR1 is LNHDA, CDR2 SQIVND (reference sequence). The CDR3 here is CASSIRQGVPETQYF. The CDR3 nucleotides are TGTGCCAGTAGTATTAGACAGGGGGTCCCAGAGACCCAGTACTTC.

The chain carries TRBV28 and TRBJ2-7; D uncertain. The germline V gene encodes CDR1 MDHEN and CDR2 SYDVKM. The CDR3 totals 13 residues. V dropped 8 bases and J dropped 4 bases, with 15 bases sitting between them. The CDR3 coding sequence is TGTGCCAGCGCGATAACGGCCAGATACGAGCAGTACTTC. Its translation: CASAITARYEQYF.

The chain combines TRBV4-2 with TRBJ1-2; D perhaps matches TRBD1 (5 bases). Trimming removed 1 base at V and 6 bases at J, with 15 bases between. Germline V gene data show CDR1 as LGHNA and CDR2 as YNFKEQ. The CDR3 runs 15 residues. The CDR3 sequence is CASSQAAGLKDGYTF. The CDR3 nucleotides are TGTGCCAGCAGCCAAGCGGCGGGACTAAAGGATGGCTACACCTTC.

J is TRBJ1-1 and V is TRBV29-1; D call uncertain. The V gene lost 4 bases and the J gene lost 0 bases, with 15 bases spanning the gap. CDR1 is SQVTM, CDR2 ANQGSEA, per germline. The CDR3 has 15 amino acids. The CDR3, as DNA: TGCAGCGTTGGGCTCGGACGGACGGTGAACACTGAAGCTTTCTTT. This translates into CSVGLGRTVNTEAFF.

J is TRBJ2-1 and V is TRBV25-1, with TRBD2 matching over 7 bases. CDR3 length equals 15 residues. V was clipped by 2 bases and J by 9 bases; unmatched bases: 10. Germline values: CDR1 MGHDK, CDR2 SYGVNS. CDR3 residues: CASSEMRLAAGEQFF. In DNA, the CDR3 is TGTGCCAGCAGTGAAATGCGACTAGCCGCGGGTGAGCAGTTCTTC. The full variable domain, in which reference TRBV25-1 and TRBJ2-1 provide the parts outside the CDR3, is EADIYQTPRYLVIGTGKKITLECSQTMGHDKMYWYQQDPGMELHLIHYSYGVNSTEKGDLSSESTVSRIRTEHFPLTLESARPSHTSQYLCASSEMRLAAGEQFFGPGTRLTVL.

The chain couples TRBV30 to TRBJ1-4, with D unclear. The CDR3 has 13 amino acids. The germline V and J ends were trimmed by 4 bases and 2 bases, with 8 bases remaining between them. The germline V gene encodes CDR1 GTSNPN and CDR2 SVGIG (reference sequence). CDR3 sequence reads: CAWNPGTNEKLFF. CDR3 nucleotides: TGTGCCTGGAACCCGGGGACTAATGAAAAACTGTTTTTT.